This TCR beta chain was sequenced for a study of cytomegalovirus exposure and HLA in healthy donors. Findings of the study overall: Despite most TCR sequences being rare, some public TCRs occurred in many donors. An ancestry cluster, one associated with Asian ancestry, reportedly showed fewer N-insertions than the approximately 660-donor mean in a later analysis. Per a later analysis, 15,000 to 20,000 TCR beta sequences showed association with HLA alleles at 0.05 false discovery rate.

Note on this clone: Its antigen is not known.

V lost 5 bases, J lost 8 bases, and 2 bases stayed unmatched. The V gene's germline CDR1 is MNHNS and CDR2 SASEGT. The CDR3 loop spans 13 amino acids. The PCR used 60 Vbeta and 13 Jbeta primers. The table came from immunoSEQ multiplex PCR; TCRdb's copy has only in-frame clones and leaves some out. This repertoire shows 150,000 or so clones, over 75% found once; its top ten account for nearly 6.5%. The TCR was taken from a man in his forties in good health and CMV-seropositive. Sequencing was done on a sample of PBMCs. This sequence joins TRBV6-1 and TRBJ1-4; 10 bases are shared with TRBD1. The chain's CDR3 is CASSRQGAEKLFF. DNA of the CDR3: TGTGCCAGCAGTCGACAGGGGGCGGAAAAACTGTTTTTT.